The rows below give T cell receptor beta chains drawn from one sample of a study of blood T cells in healthy people across ages. TCRdb reprocessed the 5' RACE reads with MiXCR, giving one entry per CDR3 protein. In the table there are fewer than 750,000 distinct CDR3 sequences, around 48% of which are singletons. Sequencing input: blood. The receptors stem from a man aged 80 or over in good health. Each CDR3 is given with its conserved first and last residue. D genes are given only for firm matches. Some rows have no size entry. The others give once, few or many, or a class for an expanded clone.

- many TRBJ2-7 TRBV4-1 CASSQPGALYEQYF TGCGCCAGCAGCCAACCAGGGGCCCTCTACGAGCAGTACTTC
- - TRBJ2-3 TRBV20-1 CSAKVGAEQDGYF TGCAGTGCGAAAGTCGGGGCTGAGCAGGACGGGTATTTT
TRBD1 - TRBJ1-2 TRBV4-1 CASRPTGTGNYGYTF TGCGCCAGCAGACCTACCGGGACAGGGAACTATGGCTACACCTTC
- few TRBJ2-5 TRBV9 CASSVEVTGKETQYF TGTGCCAGCAGCGTAGAGGTTACAGGAAAAGAGACCCAGTACTTC
- - TRBJ2-1 TRBV5-1 CASSEAVLGTNEQFF TGCGCCAGCAGCGAAGCCGTACTCGGGACCAATGAGCAGTTCTTC
- - TRBJ1-2 TRBV29-1 CSVGHDYGYTF TGCAGCGTCGGACACGATTATGGCTACACCTTC
- few TRBJ1-2 TRBV12-3/TRBV12-4 CASTSTGIYGYTF TGTGCCAGCACCTCTACAGGGATCTATGGCTACACCTTC
- few TRBJ2-7 TRBV5-1 CASSLVPGSYEQYF TGCGCCAGCAGCTTGGTTCCGGGATCCTACGAGCAGTACTTC
TRBD2 few TRBJ2-1 TRBV20-1 CSASGRANNEQFF TGCAGTGCTAGCGGGAGGGCCAACAATGAGCAGTTCTTC
TRBD1 - TRBJ2-7 TRBV12-3/TRBV12-4 CASRDRGDQYF TGTGCCAGCCGGGACAGGGGCGATCAGTACTTC
- - TRBJ2-1 TRBV29-1 CSVAGVEGKDNEQFF TGCAGCGTGGCCGGGGTGGAGGGAAAGGACAATGAGCAGTTCTTC
- - TRBJ2-1 TRBV20-1 CSANRDGYYNEQFF TGCAGTGCAAACCGGGACGGGTACTACAATGAGCAGTTCTTC
- many TRBJ2-7 TRBV6-6 CASGEDSYGEQYF TGTGCCAGCGGCGAGGACTCCTACGGCGAGCAGTACTTC